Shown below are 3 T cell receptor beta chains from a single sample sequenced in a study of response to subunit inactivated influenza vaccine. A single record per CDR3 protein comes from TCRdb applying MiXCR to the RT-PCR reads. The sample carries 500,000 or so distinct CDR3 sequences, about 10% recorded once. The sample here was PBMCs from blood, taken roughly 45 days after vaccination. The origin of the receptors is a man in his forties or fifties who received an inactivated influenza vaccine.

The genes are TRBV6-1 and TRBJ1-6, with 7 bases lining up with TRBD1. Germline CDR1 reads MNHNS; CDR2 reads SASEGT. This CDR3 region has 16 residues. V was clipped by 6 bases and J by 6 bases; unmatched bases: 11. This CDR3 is CASRRPSGQSNSPLHF. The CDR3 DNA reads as TGTGCCAGCAGGCGCCCGTCGGGACAGAGTAATTCACCCCTCCACTTT.

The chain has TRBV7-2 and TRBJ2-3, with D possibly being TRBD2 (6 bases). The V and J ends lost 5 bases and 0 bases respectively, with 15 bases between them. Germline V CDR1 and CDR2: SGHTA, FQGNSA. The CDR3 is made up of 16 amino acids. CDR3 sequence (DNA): TGTGCCAGCAGCCAGGATCTAGCGATTAGCACAGATACGCAGTATTTT. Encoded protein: CASSQDLAISTDTQYF.

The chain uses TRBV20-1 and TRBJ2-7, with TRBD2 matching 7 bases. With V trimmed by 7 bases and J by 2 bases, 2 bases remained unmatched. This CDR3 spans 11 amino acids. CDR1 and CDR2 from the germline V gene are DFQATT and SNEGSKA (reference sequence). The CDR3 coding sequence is TGCAGTGGGGAGGGAACCTACGAGCAGTACTTC. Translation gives CSGEGTYEQYF.